A selection of T cell receptor beta chains follows, all from one sample in a study of T cell responses to AZD1222 COVID-19 vaccine. Measured with immunoSEQ multiplex PCR; TCRdb has only the in-frame clones, and not every one. The sample records some 89,000 clones, 90% being singletons. The sample here was peripheral blood, taken on day 0 of AZD1222 vaccination. These receptors were collected from an adult in good health. Both conserved end residues are part of each CDR3. Fields, in order: J gene, V gene, CDR3 protein.

TRBJ1-5 | TRBV24-1 | CATSEKAGGSNQPQHF
TRBJ2-2 | TRBV5-1 | CASRVGGSNTGELFF
TRBJ1-2 | TRBV5-1 | CASSYSGTGDGYTF
TRBJ1-1 | TRBV10-1 | CASSESRDTEAFF
TRBJ1-1 | TRBV7-8 | CASSSPNAGTVHTEAFF
TRBJ1-4 | TRBV27 | CASSTNRDLKALFF
TRBJ1-5 | TRBV5-6 | CASSSRRGHINQPQHF
TRBJ1-3 | TRBV4-1 | CASSQDPPFSGNTIYF
TRBJ2-1 | TRBV28 | CASTSPGTGSGNEQFF
TRBJ1-2 | TRBV7-3 | CASSQGGNSGGYTF
TRBJ2-2 | TRBV3-1/TRBV3-2 | CASSPRGTGELFF
TRBJ2-7 | TRBV29-1 | CSVESLGTYEQYF
TRBJ2-1 | TRBV5-5 | CASSFGYEQFF
TRBJ2-6 | TRBV7-3 | CASSPRSSGANVLTF
TRBJ1-1 | TRBV10-3 | CAISPPGQGSHTEAFF
TRBJ2-1 | TRBV7-2 | CASSGGTSGSRYNEQFF
TRBJ1-6 | TRBV21-1 | CASSKSRSNYNSPLHF
TRBJ2-2 | TRBV7-3 | CASSIRNTGELFF
TRBJ2-7 | TRBV27 | CASSPGTLNYEQYF
TRBJ2-1 | TRBV6-5 | CASSYSGFSYNEQFF
TRBJ1-1 | TRBV27 | CASGRTGRNTEAFF
TRBJ1-5 | TRBV30 | CAWSPESNQPQHF
TRBJ2-1 | TRBV6-5 | CATTPGQGYNEQFF
TRBJ1-1 | TRBV18 | CASSETGENTEAFF
TRBJ2-2 | TRBV6-4 | CASSDSSLAAGELFF
TRBJ1-2 | TRBV10-3 | CAISENNNYGYTF
TRBJ1-6 | TRBV21-1 | CASSKGMGQGGEYYNSPLHF
TRBJ1-1 | TRBV4-1 | CASSQGGNTEAFF
TRBJ1-1 | TRBV9 | CASSVAATGNTEAFF
TRBJ1-3 | TRBV24-1 | CATSDFFRRGSSGNTIYF
TRBJ1-6 | TRBV19 | CASSQVTGSPLHF
TRBJ2-6 | TRBV27 | CASTRGAGANVLTF
TRBJ2-3 | TRBV15 | CATYTRNTQYF
TRBJ2-5 | TRBV12-3/TRBV12-4 | CASTLQGAETQYF
TRBJ2-1 | TRBV15 | CATSRASGNEQFF
TRBJ1-1 | TRBV28 | CASSSGGAMNTEAFF
TRBJ2-3 | TRBV19 | CASSTPDLSRGQYF
TRBJ1-2 | TRBV7-8 | CASSLGRDGYTF
TRBJ2-2 | TRBV7-9 | CASSLSGATGELFF
TRBJ2-7 | TRBV6-6 | CASSYPSSYEQYF
TRBJ2-6 | TRBV19 | CASSIPGQGFGANVLTF
TRBJ1-1 | TRBV7-8 | CASSLRDLNTEAFF
TRBJ2-1 | TRBV5-6 | CASSLVGLAQFF
TRBJ2-7 | TRBV28 | CASTGPGQGFYEQYF
TRBJ2-7 | TRBV28 | CASSPTTATYEQYF
TRBJ1-2 | TRBV6-1 | CASSEGQAPYGYTF
TRBJ2-1 | TRBV6-2/TRBV6-3 | CASSHAAEYNEQFF
TRBJ2-1 | TRBV5-5 | CASSFRSKTGGVGNEQFF
TRBJ2-2 | TRBV4-1 | CASSQPGRNGYTGELFF
TRBJ2-3 | TRBV5-4 | CASSLTLVPDTQYF
TRBJ2-1 | TRBV19 | CASSRGTGVSYNEQFF